The next 11 T cell receptor beta chains were all read from a single sample in a study of blood T cells in healthy people across ages. Using a J-beta primer mix together with a sample-barcoded 5' primer, a second PCR was run for roughly 6 to 12 cycles. MiXCR, applied by TCRdb to the 5' RACE reads, yields one record per CDR3 protein. The sample includes fewer than 1,000,000 distinct CDR3 sequences, around 45% of them seen just once. The sample comprised blood. The receptors come from a man aged 80 or over in good health.

CDR3 sequence reads: CAWRLAGGADTQYF. The CDR3 nucleotides read TGTGCCTGGCGCCTAGCGGGAGGAGCAGATACGCAGTATTTT. The chain combines TRBV30 with TRBJ2-3; the match to TRBD2 covers 11 bases. Losses at the gene ends were 5 bases for V and 4 bases for J; bases not matched to a gene: 5. Germline V gene sequence: CDR1 GTSNPN, CDR2 SVGIG (reference sequence). The CDR3 is 14 amino acids.

This clonotype was detected only a few times. The chain uses TRBV20-1 and TRBJ2-7; D call uncertain. CDR3 size: 11 residues. V gave up 5 bases and J gave up 0 bases, with 5 bases separating them. The germline V gene has CDR1 DFQATT and CDR2 SNEGSKA (reference sequence). The DNA for the CDR3 is TGCAGTGCTGCGAACTCCTACGAGCAGTACTTC. It yields the protein CSAANSYEQYF.

V gene TRBV20-1 combines with J gene TRBJ2-7; the D is unclear. This CDR3 region has 14 residues. Trimming took off 2 bases at V and 2 bases at J, with 13 bases between the two ends. The germline gives CDR1 DFQATT, CDR2 SNEGSKA (reference sequence). CDR3 nucleotide sequence: TGCAGTGCTAGAAGGGCAGACAAAACCTACGAGCAGTACTTC. As protein: CSARRADKTYEQYF.

This clonotype appeared a single time. This rearrangement joins TRBV5-8 to TRBJ1-5, with 9 bases that match TRBD1. This CDR3 is 15 amino acids long. Trimming cost V 0 bases and J 4 bases; bases outside gene matches: 2. The V gene's germline CDR1 is SGHTS and CDR2 YDEGEE. The CDR3 nucleotides read TGTGCCAGCAGCTTGGGGGACAGGGCTAATCAGCCCCAGCATTTT. Protein product: CASSLGDRANQPQHF.

The rearrangement uses TRBV20-1 and TRBJ2-2; D gene ambiguous. The CDR3 consists of 13 residues. CDR1 and CDR2 (germline): DFQATT, SNEGSKA (reference sequence). V lost 0 bases and J 5 bases, leaving 7 bases between the germline ends. CDR3 bases: TGCAGTGCTAGAGATTTGAGGACCGGGGAGCTGTTTTTT. Amino acids: CSARDLRTGELFF.

J is TRBJ1-4 and V is TRBV7-9, with D possibly matching TRBD1 (6 bases). The V end lost 2 bases, the J end lost 6 bases, and 13 bases lay between the germline ends. CDR1 SEHNR and CDR2 FQNEAQ come from the germline V gene (reference sequence). The CDR3 consists of 15 residues. CDR3 nucleotide sequence: TGTGCCAGCAGCTTAACGGGACATTGGGATGAAAAACTGTTTTTT. Amino acid sequence: CASSLTGHWDEKLFF.

This chain connects TRBV14 to TRBJ2-2; the D is unclear. The CDR3 is 14 residues long. CDR1 SGHDN and CDR2 FVKESK come from the germline V gene. V lost 1 base to trimming and J lost 3 bases, with 6 bases between them. CDR3 nucleotide sequence: TGTGCCAGCAGCCAAGCCAGCTACACCGGGGAGCTGTTTTTT. Encoded protein: CASSQASYTGELFF.

This chain uses TRBV5-1 with TRBJ2-1, with 9 bases identical to TRBD2. V trimming: 7 bases; J trimming: 3 bases; junction bases outside the gene matches: 8. The CDR3 sequence is 15 residues long. Germline V CDR1 and CDR2: SGHRS, YFSETQ. Here the CDR3 reads CASREGLALYNEQFF. In nucleotides, the CDR3 is TGCGCCAGCCGCGAGGGACTAGCCCTCTACAATGAGCAGTTCTTC.

This chain uses TRBV20-1 with TRBJ2-1; D may match TRBD1 or TRBD2 (5 bases each). The germline V gene encodes CDR1 DFQATT and CDR2 SNEGSKA (reference sequence). This CDR3 is built from 13 residues. Trimming took 6 bases from V and 3 from J, leaving 12 bases between them. The CDR3 DNA reads as TGCAGTGCCCCGGGACCAGGCTACAATGAGCAGTTCTTC. Amino acid sequence: CSAPGPGYNEQFF.

This chain links TRBV14 with TRBJ2-1, with 8 bases lining up with TRBD1. V trimming: 1 base; J trimming: 9 bases; junction bases outside the gene matches: 5. This CDR3 is built from 14 residues. The V gene's germline CDR1 is SGHDN and CDR2 FVKESK. Written as DNA, the CDR3 is TGTGCCAGCAGCCAAGTGCAGGGGGCGAGTGAGCAGTTCTTC. Protein: CASSQVQGASEQFF.

This chain links TRBV29-1 with TRBJ2-4, with D perhaps TRBD2 (7 bases). CDR1 and CDR2 from the germline V gene are SQVTM and ANQGSEA. The CDR3 sequence is 11 residues long. Trimming took off 8 bases at V and 8 bases at J, with 13 bases between the two ends. In DNA, the CDR3 is TGCAGCACCCGGGGGGCGGACATTCAGTACTTC. Translating gives CSTRGADIQYF.